This note documents a single T cell receptor (beta chain) sequence. Its antigen is currently unknown. This sample is drawn from a study of shared clonotypes between healthy human individuals. Study information: The composition of the donors was a couple of women and a few men aged 18 to 49. Points from the study as a whole: Generation of non-shared clonotypes was less probable than generation of clonotypes shared by all four donors.

Deep was the level at which the assay was run. Assay used: immunoSEQ multiplex PCR; TCRdb lists only in-frame clones, some missing. The data contain around 2.5 million clones, more than 85% of them singletons. The junction had 6 bases not matched to a gene; V was cut back by 0 bases and J by 0 bases. The CDR3 is made up of 17 amino acids. Germline V gene lookup returns CDR1 SGDLS and CDR2 YYNGEE. Donors were healthy HIV-negative adults without recently reported acute infections or vaccinations. The sample taken for sequencing was naive CD4+ T cells from PBMCs. The subset: CD45RA+ positively selected. This TCR came from a man in his late teens or twenties in good health. Some clones in this sample may be carry-over from other donors' samples. The chain is built from TRBV9 and TRBJ2-3, with TRBD2 matching over 8 bases. CDR3 bases: TGTGCCAGCAGCGTAGAAGGGACTAGAGGAAGCACAGATACGCAGTATTTT. This codes for CASSVEGTRGSTDTQYF.